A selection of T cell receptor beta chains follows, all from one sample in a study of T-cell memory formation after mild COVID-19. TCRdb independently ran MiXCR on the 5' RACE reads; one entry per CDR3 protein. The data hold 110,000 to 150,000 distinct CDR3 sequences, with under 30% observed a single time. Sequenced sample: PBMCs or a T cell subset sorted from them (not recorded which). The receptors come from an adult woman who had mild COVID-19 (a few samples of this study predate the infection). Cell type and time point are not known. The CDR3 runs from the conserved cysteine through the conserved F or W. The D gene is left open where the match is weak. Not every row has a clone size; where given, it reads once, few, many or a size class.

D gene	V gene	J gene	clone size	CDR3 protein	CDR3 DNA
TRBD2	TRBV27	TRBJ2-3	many	CASRAGGGTDTQYF	TGTGCCAGCCGGGCGGGAGGAGGCACAGATACGCAGTATTTT
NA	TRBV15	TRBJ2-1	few	CATSRVSRDEQFF	TGTGCCACCAGCAGAGTATCCCGCGATGAGCAGTTCTTC
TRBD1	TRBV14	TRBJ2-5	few	CASSRRTGALETQYF	TGTGCCAGCAGCCGTCGGACAGGGGCATTGGAGACCCAGTACTTC
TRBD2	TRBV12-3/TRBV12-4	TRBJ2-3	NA	CASSLSGTLGADTQYF	TGTGCCAGCAGCCTTAGCGGGACCTTAGGTGCAGATACGCAGTATTTT
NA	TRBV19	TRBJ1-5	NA	CASSIVGASNQPQHF	TGTGCCAGTAGTATAGTAGGGGCTAGCAATCAGCCCCAGCATTTT
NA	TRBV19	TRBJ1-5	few	CASTPYVPQGSYSNQPQHF	TGTGCCAGTACTCCCTACGTCCCGCAGGGGTCATATAGCAATCAGCCCCAGCATTTT
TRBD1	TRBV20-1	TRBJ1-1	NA	CSASSTGPFEAFF	TGCAGTGCTAGCTCGACAGGGCCTTTTGAAGCTTTCTTT
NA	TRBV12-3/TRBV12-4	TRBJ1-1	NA	CASSFKWGRDTEAFF	TGTGCCAGCAGTTTTAAATGGGGCAGGGACACTGAAGCTTTCTTT
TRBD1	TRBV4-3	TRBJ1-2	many	CASSQGQGSNYGYTF	TGCGCCAGCAGCCAAGGACAGGGAAGTAACTATGGCTACACCTTC
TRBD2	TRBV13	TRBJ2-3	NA	CASSGETSGIDTDTQYF	TGTGCCAGCTCAGGGGAGACTAGCGGAATAGACACAGATACGCAGTATTTT
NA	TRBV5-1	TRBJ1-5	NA	CASSFLPGQEDQPQHF	TGCGCCAGCAGCTTCCTTCCCGGGCAGGAAGATCAGCCCCAGCATTTT
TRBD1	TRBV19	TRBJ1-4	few	CASSIRRDRSEKLFF	TGTGCCAGTAGTATTCGCCGGGACAGAAGCGAAAAACTGTTTTTT
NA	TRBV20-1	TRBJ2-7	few	CSASDGLSYEQYF	TGCAGTGCTAGTGACGGCCTCTCCTACGAGCAGTACTTC
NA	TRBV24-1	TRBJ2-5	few	CATSDETNLETQYF	TGTGCCACCAGTGACGAGACTAATTTGGAGACCCAGTACTTC
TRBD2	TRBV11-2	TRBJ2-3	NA	CASSLGLAVVSTDTQYF	TGTGCCAGCAGCTTGGGACTAGCGGTGGTTAGCACAGATACGCAGTATTTT
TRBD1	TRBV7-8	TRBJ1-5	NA	CASSKRTGKVIQPQHF	TGTGCCAGCAGCAAACGGACAGGGAAGGTCATTCAGCCCCAGCATTTT
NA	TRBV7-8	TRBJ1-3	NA	CASSLLGGSRGSGNTIYF	TGTGCCAGCAGCTTATTAGGAGGAAGTCGGGGCTCTGGAAACACCATATATTTT
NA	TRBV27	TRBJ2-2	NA	CASNRGSGELFF	TGTGCCAGCAACAGAGGGAGCGGGGAGCTGTTTTTT
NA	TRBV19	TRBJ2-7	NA	CASSQLSTSYEQYF	TGTGCCAGTAGTCAGCTGAGCACTTCCTACGAGCAGTACTTC
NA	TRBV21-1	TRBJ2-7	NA	CASSPPRRTLDEQYF	TGTGCCAGCAGCCCCCCCCGGCGGACTCTTGACGAGCAGTACTTC
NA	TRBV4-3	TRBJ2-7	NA	CASSQDWSGPNAPEQYF	TGCGCCAGCAGCCAAGATTGGTCCGGCCCAAACGCGCCCGAGCAGTACTTC
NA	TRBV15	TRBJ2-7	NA	CATSRVGDSYEQYF	TGTGCCACCAGCAGGGTGGGGGACTCCTACGAGCAGTACTTC
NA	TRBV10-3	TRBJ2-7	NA	CAIADRVSYEQYF	TGTGCCATCGCCGACAGAGTTTCCTACGAGCAGTACTTC
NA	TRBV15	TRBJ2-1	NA	CATSERDSAPIYNEQFF	TGTGCCACCAGCGAGAGGGACTCCGCGCCCATCTACAATGAGCAGTTCTTC
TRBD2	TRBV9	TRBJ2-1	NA	CASSAPSGTSYNEQFF	TGTGCCAGCAGCGCACCAAGCGGGACCTCCTACAATGAGCAGTTCTTC
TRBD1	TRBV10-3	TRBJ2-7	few	CAISYGQGYDEQYF	TGTGCCATCAGTTATGGACAGGGTTACGATGAGCAGTACTTC
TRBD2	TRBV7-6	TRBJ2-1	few	CASTSGGGPNEQFF	TGTGCCAGCACCTCCGGGGGGGGTCCCAATGAGCAGTTCTTC
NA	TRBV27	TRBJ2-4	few	CASSSAAKNIQYF	TGTGCCAGCAGTTCGGCGGCCAAAAACATTCAGTACTTC
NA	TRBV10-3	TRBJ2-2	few	CAISDPGAGVNTGELFF	TGTGCCATCAGTGACCCGGGTGCGGGCGTGAACACCGGGGAGCTGTTTTTT
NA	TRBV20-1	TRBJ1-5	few	CSARDPFRGQINQPQHF	TGCAGTGCTAGAGATCCTTTTCGCGGACAGATCAATCAGCCCCAGCATTTT
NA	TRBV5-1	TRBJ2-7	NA	CASSRGVAPYEQYF	TGCGCCAGCAGCCGAGGTGTGGCCCCCTACGAGCAGTACTTC
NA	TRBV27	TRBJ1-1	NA	CASSLGGNEAFF	TGTGCCAGCAGTTTGGGGGGGAATGAAGCTTTCTTT
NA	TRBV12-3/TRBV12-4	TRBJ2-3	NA	CASSSRSEPPSTDTQYF	TGTGCCAGCAGTTCCCGGTCAGAACCTCCTAGCACAGATACGCAGTATTTT
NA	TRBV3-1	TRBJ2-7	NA	CASSQEDGYPWDEQYF	TGTGCCAGCAGCCAAGAGGACGGGTACCCCTGGGACGAGCAGTACTTC
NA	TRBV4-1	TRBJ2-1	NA	CASSSTPQGYNEQFF	TGCGCCAGCAGCTCGACCCCGCAGGGGTACAATGAGCAGTTCTTC
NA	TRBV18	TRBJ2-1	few	CASLESGDNEQFF	TGTGCCAGCTTAGAAAGTGGAGACAATGAGCAGTTCTTC
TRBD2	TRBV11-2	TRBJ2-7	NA	CASSLGGIKGLAGESPYEQYF	TGTGCCAGCAGCTTAGGCGGGATCAAGGGACTAGCGGGAGAGAGCCCCTACGAGCAGTACTTC
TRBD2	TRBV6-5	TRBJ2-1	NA	CASNRLGPAGRTYNEQFF	TGTGCCAGCAACAGGCTCGGGCCAGCGGGACGAACCTACAATGAGCAGTTCTTC
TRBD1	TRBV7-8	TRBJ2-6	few	CASSSGTVSGANVLTF	TGTGCCAGCAGCTCCGGGACAGTATCTGGGGCCAACGTCCTGACTTTC
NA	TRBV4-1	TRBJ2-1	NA	CASSQPGGASYNEQFF	TGCGCCAGCAGCCAGCCAGGGGGGGCGTCCTACAATGAGCAGTTCTTC
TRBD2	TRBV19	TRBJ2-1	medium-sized	CASSLRTRSDEQFF	TGTGCCAGTAGTCTTCGGACTAGATCGGATGAGCAGTTCTTC
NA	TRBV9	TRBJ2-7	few	CASSGPGHPYEQYF	TGTGCCAGCAGCGGGCCGGGACACCCCTACGAGCAGTACTTC